These 3 T cell receptor beta chains originate from one sample sequenced in a study of OX40 agonist ivuxolimab in advanced cancers. Repertoires were generated with immunoSEQ multiplex PCR, while TCRdb's copy carries only in-frame clones and drops some. The data hold more than 65,000 clones, with 85% observed a single time. This material consisted of CD4+ or CD8+ T cells sorted from blood, taken in a trial of the OX40 agonist ivuxolimab. Every receptor here comes from an adult with an advanced solid tumor such as melanoma, head and neck, liver or kidney cancer.

The rearrangement uses TRBV7-2 and TRBJ1-6; 9 nucleotides agree with TRBD1. This CDR3 is built from 15 residues. Germline lookup yields CDR1 SGHTA and CDR2 FQGNSA. J was trimmed by 9 bases and V by 8 bases; bases with no gene match: 11. The CDR3, as DNA: TGTGCCAGCTGGTACCAGACGGACAGGGGTTCACCCCTCCACTTT. This translates into CASWYQTDRGSPLHF.

J is TRBJ1-4 and V is TRBV6-6; TRBD1 aligns across 7 bases. Trimming took 6 bases from V and 0 from J; bases not matched to a gene: 4. Per germline, CDR1 MNHNY and CDR2 SVGAGI (reference sequence). The CDR3 loop spans 15 amino acids. CDR3 residues: CASRGQEATNEKLFF. The CDR3 DNA is TGTGCCAGCAGAGGACAGGAGGCAACTAATGAAAAACTGTTTTTT.

This clone was seen a single time. This rearrangement joins TRBV7-9 to TRBJ1-2, with D tentatively TRBD1 (5 bases). Trimming shortened V by 5 bases and J by 6 bases, and 19 bases separated the two germline ends. This CDR3 is 15 amino acids long. Germline CDR1 reads SEHNR; CDR2 reads FQNEAQ (reference sequence). CDR3 sequence: CASSLRGVGRDGYTF. CDR3 DNA sequence: TGTGCCAGCAGCCTCCGAGGGGTGGGAAGAGATGGCTACACCTTC.